In its sample, the clone carrying this T cell receptor beta chain was seen many times. What was amplified from RNA transcripts were TCR beta CDR3 regions. RT-PCR in the first round (using the HTBI primer set) targeted the TCR CDR3. Via MiXCR, TCRdb re-called the multiplex PCR reads, giving one row per CDR3 protein. The sample has about 52,000 distinct CDR3 sequences, less than 60% seen once; the top ten hold 8% to 10%. These data come from a study of T cells in Graves' hyperthyroidism and ophthalmopathy. This CDR3 has 16 amino acids. CDR1 KGHDR and CDR2 SFDVKD come from the germline V gene. Losses at the gene ends were 2 bases for V and 6 bases for J; bases not matched to a gene: 7.

Sequenced: blood. This rearrangement joins TRBV24-1 to TRBJ2-1; 9 positions agree with TRBD1. This sequence originates from a woman aged 45-65 years with Graves' ophthalmopathy. CDR3 protein: CATSDSTGGPPNEQFF. Written as DNA, the CDR3 is TGTGCCACCAGTGATTCCACAGGGGGCCCCCCCAATGAGCAGTTCTTC.